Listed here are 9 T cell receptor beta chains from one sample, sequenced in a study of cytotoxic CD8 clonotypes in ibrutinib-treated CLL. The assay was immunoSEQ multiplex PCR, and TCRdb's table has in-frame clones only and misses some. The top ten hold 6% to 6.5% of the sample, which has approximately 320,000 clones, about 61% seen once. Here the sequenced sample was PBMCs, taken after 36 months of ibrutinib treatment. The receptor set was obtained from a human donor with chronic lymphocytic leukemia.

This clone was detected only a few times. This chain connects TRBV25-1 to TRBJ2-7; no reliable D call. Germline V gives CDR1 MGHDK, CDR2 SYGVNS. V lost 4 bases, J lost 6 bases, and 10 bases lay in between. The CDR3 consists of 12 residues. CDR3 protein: CASSVTMGEQYF. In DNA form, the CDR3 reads TGTGCCAGCAGTGTAACTATGGGCGAGCAGTACTTC.

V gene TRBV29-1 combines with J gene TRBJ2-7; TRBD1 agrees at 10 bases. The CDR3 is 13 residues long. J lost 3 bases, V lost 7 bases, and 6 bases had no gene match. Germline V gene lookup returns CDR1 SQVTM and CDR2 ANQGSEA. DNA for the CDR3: TGCAGCGCCCGGACAGGGGGGGACTACGAGCAGTACTTC. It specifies CSARTGGDYEQYF.

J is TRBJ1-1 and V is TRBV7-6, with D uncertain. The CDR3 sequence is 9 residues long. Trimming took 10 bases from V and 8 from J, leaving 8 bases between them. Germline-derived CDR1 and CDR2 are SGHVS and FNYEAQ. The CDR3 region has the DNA TGTGCCACCATAAGAGAAGCTTTCTTT. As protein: CATIREAFF.

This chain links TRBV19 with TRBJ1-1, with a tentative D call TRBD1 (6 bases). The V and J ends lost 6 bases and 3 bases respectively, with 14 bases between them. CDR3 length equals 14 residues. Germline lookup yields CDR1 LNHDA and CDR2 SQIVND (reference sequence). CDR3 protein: CASRPAGVYTEAFF. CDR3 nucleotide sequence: TGTGCCAGTAGACCCGCAGGGGTTTACACTGAAGCTTTCTTT.

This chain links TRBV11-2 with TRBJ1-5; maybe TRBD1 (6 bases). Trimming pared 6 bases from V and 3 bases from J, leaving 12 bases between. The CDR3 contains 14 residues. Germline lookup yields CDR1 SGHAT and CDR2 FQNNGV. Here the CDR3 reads CASRGTGTNQPQHF. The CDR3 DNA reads TGTGCCAGCAGGGGAACAGGGACCAATCAGCCCCAGCATTTT.

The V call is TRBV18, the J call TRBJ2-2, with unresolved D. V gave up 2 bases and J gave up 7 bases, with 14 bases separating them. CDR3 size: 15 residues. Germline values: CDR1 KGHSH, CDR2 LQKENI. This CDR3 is CASSPTPKVGGELFF. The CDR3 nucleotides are TGTGCCAGCTCACCAACCCCGAAGGTCGGCGGGGAGCTGTTTTTT.

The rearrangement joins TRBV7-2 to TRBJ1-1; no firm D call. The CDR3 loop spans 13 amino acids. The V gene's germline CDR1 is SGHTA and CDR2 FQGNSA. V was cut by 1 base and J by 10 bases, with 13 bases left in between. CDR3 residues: CASSLDLGRRAFF. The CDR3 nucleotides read TGTGCCAGCAGCTTAGACCTCGGGAGACGAGCTTTCTTT.

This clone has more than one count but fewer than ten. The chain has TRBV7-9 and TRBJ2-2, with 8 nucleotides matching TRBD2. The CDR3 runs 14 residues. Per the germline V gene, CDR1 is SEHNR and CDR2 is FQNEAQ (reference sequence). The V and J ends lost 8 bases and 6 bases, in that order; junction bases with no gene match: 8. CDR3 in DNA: TGTGCCAGCCTAGGTGCTAGCGGGTCCGGGGAGCTGTTTTTT. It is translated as CASLGASGSGELFF.

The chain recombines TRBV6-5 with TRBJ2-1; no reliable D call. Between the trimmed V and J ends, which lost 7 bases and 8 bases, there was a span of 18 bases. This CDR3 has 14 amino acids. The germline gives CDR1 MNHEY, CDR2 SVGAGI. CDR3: CASNPPGLRDEQFF. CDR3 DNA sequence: TGTGCCAGCAACCCACCGGGTCTCCGAGATGAGCAGTTCTTC.